The 16 T cell receptor beta chains below all came from one sample that was sequenced in a study of cytomegalovirus exposure and HLA in healthy donors. Assay used: immunoSEQ multiplex PCR; TCRdb lists only in-frame clones, some missing. The sample includes about 56,000 clones, roughly 93% seen only once; the top ten take approximately 1.7%. Input material: PBMCs. Every receptor here comes from a young woman in good health and CMV-seropositive.

The V call is TRBV23-1, the J call TRBJ2-1; TRBD2 might be the D (6 bases). TRBV23-1 is an ORF for which the function is uncertain. V was clipped by 8 bases and J by 4 bases, with 18 bases between them. The CDR3 is made up of 15 amino acids. In nucleotides, the CDR3 is TGCGCCAGCCCCCCGGGGCGGGGTTTGTACAATGAGCAGTTCTTC. Translating gives CASPPGRGLYNEQFF.

The rearrangement uses TRBV4-1 and TRBJ2-7; tentative D call: TRBD2 (7 bases). Germline CDR1 MGHRA, CDR2 YSYEKL. This CDR3 comprises 15 residues. The V gene lost 6 bases and the J gene lost 3 bases, with 18 bases spanning the gap. The CDR3, as DNA: TGCGCCAGCAGGAAGGGGGGGCAGGGGTTCTACGAGCAGTACTTC. As protein: CASRKGGQGFYEQYF.

The chain is built from TRBV27 and TRBJ1-1; 7 positions agree with TRBD1. Losses at the gene ends were 6 bases for V and 5 bases for J; bases not matched to a gene: 6. This CDR3 comprises 13 residues. Looked up from germline, CDR1 is MNHEY and CDR2 is SMNVEV (reference sequence). This chain's CDR3 is CASRDRARTEAFF. CDR3 nucleotides: TGTGCCAGCAGAGACAGGGCCCGGACTGAAGCTTTCTTT.

This sequence joins TRBV6-5 and TRBJ2-7; D is possibly TRBD2 (5 bases). Trimming removed 6 bases at V and 5 bases at J, with 14 bases between. The CDR3 extends over 13 amino acids. Germline V gene data show CDR1 as MNHEY and CDR2 as SVGAGI. CDR3 in amino acids: CASSTTSLHEQYF. The CDR3 DNA follows: TGTGCCAGCAGCACAACTAGTCTCCACGAGCAGTACTTC.

This clone was found once. The chain has TRBV25-1 and TRBJ2-7; 12 nucleotides agree with TRBD1. Per the germline V gene, CDR1 is MGHDK and CDR2 is SYGVNS. The junction had 1 base not matched to a gene; V was cut back by 6 bases and J by 4 bases. This CDR3 is built from 13 residues. The CDR3 DNA is TGTGCCAGCAGGGGACAGGGGGCTTACGAGCAGTACTTC. Translation: CASRGQGAYEQYF.

The chain employs TRBV18 and TRBJ1-6; D not resolved. Germline-derived CDR1 and CDR2 are KGHSH and LQKENI. V lost 4 bases to trimming and J lost 8 bases, with 9 bases between them. The CDR3 is 13 amino acids. CDR3 DNA: TGTGCCAGCTCACTAGAAGAGGATTCACCCCTCCACTTT. This translates into CASSLEEDSPLHF.

The table lists this clone with a count of one. This chain uses TRBV5-1 with TRBJ2-7, with a possible D match to TRBD1 (6 bases). The CDR3 spans 16 residues. The germline V and J ends were trimmed by 0 bases and 1 base, with 14 bases remaining between them. Germline values: CDR1 SGHRS, CDR2 YFSETQ. As DNA, the CDR3 is TGCGCCAGCAGCTTGGCCAGAGACAGGTGGTCCTACGAGCAGTACTTC. Translated, it gives CASSLARDRWSYEQYF.

V and J are TRBV6-1 and TRBJ2-5, with 10 bases matching TRBD2. The CDR3 length is 13 residues. The germline V gene encodes CDR1 MNHNS and CDR2 SASEGT. J lost 4 bases, V lost 11 bases, and 7 bases had no gene match. CDR3 DNA: TGTGCCGGCCAGCGGGGGGGCGGAGAGACCCAGTACTTC. It codes for CAGQRGGGETQYF.

This clone appeared a few times. This chain uses TRBV30 with TRBJ2-7; the D gene is possibly TRBD2 (5 bases). The CDR3 totals 14 residues. Germline-derived CDR1 and CDR2 are GTSNPN and SVGIG (reference sequence). V lost 3 bases to trimming and J lost 4 bases, with 16 bases between them. The CDR3 coding sequence is TGTGCCTGGAGCGGGGTAGTGACGCGTTACGAGCAGTACTTC. Its translation: CAWSGVVTRYEQYF.

The V gene is TRBV4-3, the J gene TRBJ2-7, with TRBD1 matching over 11 bases. Germline V gene sequence: CDR1 LGHNA, CDR2 YSLEER. The CDR3 is made up of 16 amino acids. V lost 0 bases to trimming and J lost 3 bases; unmatched junction nucleotides: 4. In nucleotides, the CDR3 is TGCGCCAGCAGCCAAGAATTCGGGACAGGGGGCTACGAGCAGTACTTC. This sequence encodes CASSQEFGTGGYEQYF.

A word on this clone: The sample carries other DNA sequences with the same CDR3. The chain couples TRBV27 to TRBJ1-5; a weak D match, TRBD1 (5 bases). V lost 3 bases and J lost 1, with 7 bases in between. CDR1 and CDR2 (germline): MNHEY, SMNVEV (reference sequence). The CDR3 consists of 14 residues. The CDR3 loop reads CASSLRGSNQPQHF. The CDR3 DNA sequence: TGTGCCAGCAGTTTGCGGGGGAGCAATCAGCCCCAGCATTTT.

The V gene is TRBV7-9, the J gene TRBJ2-7; 9 bases map to TRBD2. V lost 5 bases and J lost 2; bases outside the gene matches: 7. Germline V gene lookup returns CDR1 SEHNR and CDR2 FQNEAQ (reference sequence). This CDR3 has 15 amino acids. CDR3 sequence (DNA): TGTGCCAGCAGCCGCGTCGGCGGGGGGGCCTACGAGCAGTACTTC. Amino acids: CASSRVGGGAYEQYF.

The V call is TRBV2, the J call TRBJ1-1; D is perhaps TRBD1 (5 bases). The CDR3 totals 15 residues. The V gene's germline CDR1 is SNHLY and CDR2 FYNNEI. Trimming took off 6 bases at V and 2 bases at J, with 16 bases between the two ends. CDR3 sequence: CASSGGAWANTEAFF. In DNA, the CDR3 is TGTGCCAGCAGCGGCGGGGCGTGGGCCAACACTGAAGCTTTCTTT.

In its sample, this clone was seen once. The chain recombines TRBV7-6 with TRBJ2-3; TRBD2 matches 7 bases. CDR1 is SGHVS and CDR2 is FNYEAQ in the germline V gene. V lost 2 bases, J lost 1 base, and 18 bases stayed unmatched. This CDR3 comprises 20 residues. CDR3 sequence reads: CASSLLPPSRTGGRTDTQYF. CDR3 in DNA: TGTGCCAGCAGCTTACTTCCCCCGTCCCGCACGGGGGGTCGCACAGATACGCAGTATTTT.

This clone has only a few counts. The CDR3 coding sequence is TGTGCCAGCAGTGTTGGGGGCAGAGATTCACCCCTCCACTTT. This codes for CASSVGGRDSPLHF. The chain combines TRBV6-1 with TRBJ1-6, with D tentatively TRBD1 (6 bases). The CDR3 spans 14 residues. The V gene lost 4 bases and the J gene lost 8 bases, with 12 bases spanning the gap. Looked up from germline, CDR1 is MNHNS and CDR2 is SASEGT.

This chain uses TRBV7-6 with TRBJ2-7; D is possibly TRBD2 (7 bases). Germline CDR1 is SGHVS and CDR2 is FNYEAQ. The CDR3 is 16 residues long. The V gene lost 1 base and the J gene lost 2 bases, with 15 bases spanning the gap. DNA of the CDR3: TGTGCCAGCAGCTTAGGTATCGCGGGGGCCCCCTACGAGCAGTACTTC. It is translated as CASSLGIAGAPYEQYF. Full variable domain (outside the CDR3, taken from reference TRBV7-6 and TRBJ2-7): GAGVSQSPRYKVTKRGQDVALRCDPISGHVSLYWYRQALGQGPEFLTYFNYEAQQDKSGLPNDRFSAERPEGSISTLTIQRTEQRDSAMYRCASSLGIAGAPYEQYFGPGTRLTVT.